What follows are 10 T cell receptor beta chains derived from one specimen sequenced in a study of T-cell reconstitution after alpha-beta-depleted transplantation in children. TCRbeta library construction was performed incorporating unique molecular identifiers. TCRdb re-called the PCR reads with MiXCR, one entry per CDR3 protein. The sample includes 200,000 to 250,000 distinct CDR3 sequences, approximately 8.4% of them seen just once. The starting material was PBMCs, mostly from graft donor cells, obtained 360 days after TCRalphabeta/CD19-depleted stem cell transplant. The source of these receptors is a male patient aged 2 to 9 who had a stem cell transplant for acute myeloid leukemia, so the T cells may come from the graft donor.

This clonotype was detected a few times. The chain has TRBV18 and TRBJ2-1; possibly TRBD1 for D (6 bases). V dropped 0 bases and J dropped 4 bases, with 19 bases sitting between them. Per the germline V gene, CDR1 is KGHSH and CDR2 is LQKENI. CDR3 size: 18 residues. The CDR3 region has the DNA TGTGCCAGCTCACCACCAGTCGACAGGACCCTACAATACAATGAGCAGTTCTTC. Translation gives CASSPPVDRTLQYNEQFF.

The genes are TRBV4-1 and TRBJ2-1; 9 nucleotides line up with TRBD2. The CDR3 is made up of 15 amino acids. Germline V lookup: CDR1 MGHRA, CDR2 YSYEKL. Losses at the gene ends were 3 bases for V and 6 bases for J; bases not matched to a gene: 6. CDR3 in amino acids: CASSHSGLAVNEQFF. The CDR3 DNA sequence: TGCGCCAGCAGCCACTCGGGACTAGCCGTCAATGAGCAGTTCTTC.

In DNA, the CDR3 is TGCGCCAGCAGTGAGTCGAGGGGGCGAACTGAAGCTTTCTTT. Its translation is CASSESRGRTEAFF. The V call is TRBV10-2, the J call TRBJ1-1, with 7 bases identical to TRBD1. The germline V gene has CDR1 WSHSY and CDR2 SAAADI. J gave up 5 bases and V 0 bases, and 3 bases lay outside the gene matches. This CDR3 has 14 amino acids.

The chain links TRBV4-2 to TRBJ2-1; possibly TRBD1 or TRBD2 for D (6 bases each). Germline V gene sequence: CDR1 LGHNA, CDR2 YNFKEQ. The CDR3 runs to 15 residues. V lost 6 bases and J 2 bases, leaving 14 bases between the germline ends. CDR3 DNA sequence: TGTGCCAGCAGTGTCGGGGGCCGGACCTACAATGAGCAGTTCTTC. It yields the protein CASSVGGRTYNEQFF.

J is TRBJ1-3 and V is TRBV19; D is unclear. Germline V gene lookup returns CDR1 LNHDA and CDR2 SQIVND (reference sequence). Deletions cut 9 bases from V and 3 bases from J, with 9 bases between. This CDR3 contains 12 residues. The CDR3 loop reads CASSPIGNTIYF. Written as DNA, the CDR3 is TGTGCCAGCAGCCCAATTGGAAACACCATATATTTT.

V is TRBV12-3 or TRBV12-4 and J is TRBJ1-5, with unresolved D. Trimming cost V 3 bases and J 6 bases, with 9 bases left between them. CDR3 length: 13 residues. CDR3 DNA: TGTGCCAGCAGTTTTGGAGTGGGTCAGCCCCAGCATTTT. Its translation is CASSFGVGQPQHF.

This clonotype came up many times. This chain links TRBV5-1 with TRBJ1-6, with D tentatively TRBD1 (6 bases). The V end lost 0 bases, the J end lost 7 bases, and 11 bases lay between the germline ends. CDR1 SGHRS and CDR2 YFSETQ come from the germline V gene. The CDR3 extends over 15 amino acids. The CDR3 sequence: CASSLGRTDNSPLHF. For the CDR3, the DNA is TGCGCCAGCAGCTTGGGGAGGACAGACAATTCACCCCTCCACTTT.

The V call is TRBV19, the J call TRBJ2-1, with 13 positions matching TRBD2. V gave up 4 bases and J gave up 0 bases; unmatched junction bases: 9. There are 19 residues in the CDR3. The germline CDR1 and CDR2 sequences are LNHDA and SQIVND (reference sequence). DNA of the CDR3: TGTGCCAGTAGTAGACCGGGACTAGCGGGATCGAGCTCCTACAATGAGCAGTTCTTC. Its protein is CASSRPGLAGSSSYNEQFF.

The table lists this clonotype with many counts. CDR3 DNA sequence: TGTGCCAGCAGTTTTGGCACCCCGCAAAATCAGCCCCAGCATTTT. Protein product: CASSFGTPQNQPQHF. This chain links TRBV12-3 or TRBV12-4 with TRBJ1-5; D gene uncertain. The CDR3 extends over 15 amino acids. V shed 3 bases and J shed 4 bases, with 13 bases lying between them.

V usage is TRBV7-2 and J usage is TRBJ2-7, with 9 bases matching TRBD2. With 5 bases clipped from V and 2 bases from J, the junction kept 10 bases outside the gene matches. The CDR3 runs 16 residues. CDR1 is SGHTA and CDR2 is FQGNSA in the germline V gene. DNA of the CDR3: TGTGCCAGCAGCCCCCTTGGGGCGGGAGGGCCCTACGAGCAGTACTTC. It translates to CASSPLGAGGPYEQYF.